Listed below are T cell receptor beta chains from one sample, sequenced in a study of OX40 agonist ivuxolimab in advanced cancers. The protocol was immunoSEQ multiplex PCR, while the TCRdb copy is restricted to in-frame clones and leaves out a portion. This table holds 100,000 to 110,000 clones, 75% to 90% found once. The material sequenced was CD4+ or CD8+ T cells sorted from blood, taken in a trial of the OX40 agonist ivuxolimab. These receptors originate from an adult with an advanced solid tumor such as melanoma, head and neck, liver or kidney cancer. The CDR3 runs from the conserved cysteine through the conserved F or W. D genes are given only for firm matches. A clone size is listed for some rows: how often the clone was seen (once, few, many), or a class if it is expanded.

v_call	clone_size	d_call	j_call	cdr3_nt	cdr3_aa
TRBV14	NA	TRBD1	TRBJ1-2	TGTGCCAGCAGCCTACCCGTGGAGGGGGCGGTCTATGGCTACACCTTC	CASSLPVEGAVYGYTF
TRBV6-1	NA	NA	TRBJ1-2	TGTGCCAGCACCGCGACTGCAGACAGGAATGGCTACACCTTC	CASTATADRNGYTF
TRBV7-7	NA	NA	TRBJ2-2	TGTGCCAGCAGCTTACGGGGATTCGGGACCGGGGAGCTGTTTTTT	CASSLRGFGTGELFF
TRBV4-1	NA	TRBD2	TRBJ2-1	TGCGCCAGCAGCCAACAAGAAGCTAGCGGCTCACTCAGCTCCTACAATGAGCAGTTCTTC	CASSQQEASGSLSSYNEQFF
TRBV2	NA	NA	TRBJ1-5	TGTGCCAGCAGTGAAGCTGCAGGTCGCAATCAGCCCCAGCATTTT	CASSEAAGRNQPQHF
TRBV5-1	NA	NA	TRBJ1-3	TGCGCCAGCAGCTTGGACAACTCTGGAAACACCATATATTTT	CASSLDNSGNTIYF
TRBV5-1	NA	NA	TRBJ2-3	TGCGCCAGCAGCTTGGTAGCGGCTAGCACAGATACGCAGTATTTT	CASSLVAASTDTQYF
TRBV6-6	NA	NA	TRBJ1-2	TGTGCCAGCAGGGAGGATGGCTACACCTTC	CASREDGYTF
TRBV7-2	NA	NA	TRBJ2-1	TGTGCCAGCAGCTTATCACACAATGAGCAGTTCTTC	CASSLSHNEQFF
TRBV7-2	once	NA	TRBJ2-3	TGTGCCAGCAGCTTTCAGGCGCTAGGCACAGATACGCAGTATTTT	CASSFQALGTDTQYF
TRBV19	NA	NA	TRBJ2-1	TGTGCCAGTAGTAGCCGCTTTACCCTGAATGAGCAGTTCTTC	CASSSRFTLNEQFF
TRBV5-6	NA	NA	TRBJ2-3	TGTGCCAGCAGCTTGGTCGGCCGTCGAGAGGGCACAGATACGCAGTATTTT	CASSLVGRREGTDTQYF
TRBV6-6	NA	NA	TRBJ2-7	TGTGCCAGCAGTTACGGAGGGCTCGAGCAGTACTTC	CASSYGGLEQYF
TRBV6-6	NA	TRBD2	TRBJ2-1	TGTGCCAGCGGGCTAGCGGGGGGGAGCTCCTACAATGAGCAGTTCTTC	CASGLAGGSSYNEQFF
TRBV28	NA	TRBD2	TRBJ2-3	TGTGCCAGCAGTTTATACGCGGGAGGGCCCACAGATACGCAGTATTTT	CASSLYAGGPTDTQYF
TRBV19	NA	NA	TRBJ1-1	TGTGCCAGTAGTATAGTAGGTGGGGGAGGGACTGAAGCTTTCTTT	CASSIVGGGGTEAFF
TRBV4-1	NA	TRBD1	TRBJ1-6	TGCGCCAGCAGCCATGCTCGGACAGGGAGCTCCTATAATTCACCCCTCCACTTT	CASSHARTGSSYNSPLHF
TRBV6-4	NA	NA	TRBJ2-7	TGTGCCAGCACATCCTACGAGCAGTACTTC	CASTSYEQYF
TRBV5-6	few	NA	TRBJ2-7	TGTGCCAGCAGCTTGCGACCTGCGGTTGAGCAGTACTTC	CASSLRPAVEQYF
TRBV5-1	NA	NA	TRBJ2-5	TGCGCCAGCAGCAATGCAGGGGCTTCGAGAGGAGAGACCCAGTACTTC	CASSNAGASRGETQYF
TRBV29-1	NA	NA	TRBJ2-7	TGCAGCGTTGTTGAGGTTATGGGCTACGAGCAGTACTTC	CSVVEVMGYEQYF
TRBV19	NA	NA	TRBJ1-2	TGTGCCAGTAGTATAGACAGGGGTGGCGGCTACACCTTC	CASSIDRGGGYTF
TRBV29-1	NA	NA	TRBJ2-3	NA	CSVGGGTGESDF
TRBV28	NA	NA	TRBJ2-2	TGTGCCAGCAGTTCCCTAGCGGGGGAGCTGTTTTTT	CASSSLAGELFF
TRBV20-1	few	NA	TRBJ1-2	TGCAGTGCTACCCCTCCCGATGGCTACACCTTC	CSATPPDGYTF
TRBV5-1	NA	TRBD2	TRBJ2-5	TGCGCCAGCAGCTTAACTAGCGAGGGAGAGACCCAGTACTTC	CASSLTSEGETQYF
TRBV7-9	NA	TRBD2	TRBJ2-3	TGTGCCAGCAGCGGCGGGAGTCTAGTCACAGATACGCAGTATTTT	CASSGGSLVTDTQYF
TRBV5-1	NA	NA	TRBJ1-3	TGCGCCAGCAGCTTGGATATCGGCGGGAACACCATATATTTT	CASSLDIGGNTIYF
TRBV5-1	NA	TRBD1	TRBJ2-3	TGCGCCAGCAGCTTTAGGACAGGGGGCACAGATACGCAGTATTTT	CASSFRTGGTDTQYF
TRBV9	NA	NA	TRBJ2-1	TGTGCCAGCAGCGTAGTATCGGTGGAGGAGCAGTTCTTC	CASSVVSVEEQFF
TRBV29-1	NA	NA	TRBJ2-3	TGCAGCGTTGAGGGCCAGGCCACAGATACGCAGTATTTT	CSVEGQATDTQYF
TRBV7-9	NA	TRBD1	TRBJ2-4	TGTGCCAGCAGCTTAGATCAGGGACAGGGCAACATTCAGTACTTC	CASSLDQGQGNIQYF
TRBV9	NA	NA	TRBJ2-7	TGTGCCAGCAGCCCACAGCCCCAGTACGAGCAGTACTTC	CASSPQPQYEQYF
TRBV5-1	NA	NA	TRBJ1-1	TGCGCCAGCAGCGCCACAAGGAACACTGAAGCTTTCTTT	CASSATRNTEAFF
TRBV5-6	NA	TRBD1	TRBJ1-1	TGTGCCAGCAGCTTCGGACAGGGGTACACTGAAGCTTTCTTT	CASSFGQGYTEAFF
TRBV6-1	once	NA	TRBJ2-2	TGTGCCACCGGACTTACTACCAACACCGGGGAGCTGTTTTTT	CATGLTTNTGELFF
TRBV14	NA	TRBD1	TRBJ1-1	TGTGCCAGCAGCCCTCTGGACAGGGACAACACTGAAGCTTTCTTT	CASSPLDRDNTEAFF
TRBV6-4	NA	NA	TRBJ2-1	TGTGCCAGCAGCCCTAAAAGGGGAGTACGGGACAATGAGCAGTTCTTC	CASSPKRGVRDNEQFF
TRBV7-9	NA	NA	TRBJ2-5	TGTGCCAGCAGCCGGGATGTGGAGACCCAGTACTTC	CASSRDVETQYF
TRBV5-6	NA	NA	TRBJ1-2	TGTGCCAGCAGCTTGCGTAGAGACTATGGCTACACCTTC	CASSLRRDYGYTF
TRBV19	NA	NA	TRBJ2-7	TGTGCCAGTAGTATAGACGGGGCGGGGAGCTCCTACGAGCAGTACTTC	CASSIDGAGSSYEQYF